This T cell receptor (beta chain) derives from a study of early T cells in non-severe SARS-CoV-2 infection. CDR3 size: 16 residues. Deletions cut 1 base from V and 0 bases from J, with 13 bases between. Germline values: CDR1 KGHSH, CDR2 LQKENI. Individual cDNA molecules were tagged with unique molecular identifiers, the study reported. From the 5' RACE reads, TCRdb called clonotypes with MiXCR, one entry per CDR3 protein. The sample gives around 56,000 distinct CDR3 sequences, over 10% of which show up once; roughly 9.3% is in the top ten. This clonotype was counted only a few times. This sequence was found in an adult who was a healthcare worker with PCR-confirmed SARS-CoV-2 infection or an uninfected control (not recorded which). This chain joins TRBV18 and TRBJ2-7; D possibly uses TRBD1 or TRBD2 (5 bases each). The material was whole blood, obtained at baseline. As DNA, the CDR3 is TGTGCCAGCTCACCACTTATGCCAGGGAGCTCCTACGAGCAGTACTTC. It codes for CASSPLMPGSSYEQYF.